One sample yielded the 8 T cell receptor beta chains listed below, sequenced in a study of blood T cells in healthy people across ages. A second about 7 to 11 cycle PCR used barcoded and J-beta primers. One entry per CDR3 protein, called by TCRdb with MiXCR from the 5' RACE reads. The table records approximately 1,700,000 distinct CDR3 sequences, roughly two fifths of them present only once. Material: blood. The receptors stem from a human donor in good health.

The chain combines TRBV12-3 or TRBV12-4 with TRBJ2-3; D may be TRBD1 or TRBD2 (6 bases each). V gave up 5 bases and J gave up 13 bases, with 25 bases separating them. The CDR3 runs to 15 residues. CDR3: CASSRGRTRTDAEYF. In DNA form, the CDR3 reads TGTGCCAGCAGTAGGGGGAGGACTCGCACAGATGCGGAGTATTTT.

The rearrangement links TRBV29-1 to TRBJ1-4, with TRBD1 as a possible D gene (6 bases). Germline-derived CDR1 and CDR2 are SQVTM and ANQGSEA. The CDR3 extends over 12 amino acids. The CDR3 spells CSGGGPGEKLFF. The DNA for the CDR3 is TGCAGTGGAGGGGGGCCGGGGGAAAAACTGTTTTTT. The variable domain in full, with the rest retrieved from reference TRBV29-1 and TRBJ1-4, is SAVISQKPSRDICQRGTSLTIQCQVDSQVTMMFWYRQQPGQSLTLIATANQGSEATYESGFVIDKFPISRPNLTFSTLTVSNMSPEDSSIYLCSGGGPGEKLFFGSGTQLSVL.

J is TRBJ2-1 and V is TRBV7-2; 9 nucleotides agree with TRBD2. V dropped 5 bases and J dropped 4; count of bases not matched to a gene: 6. The germline V gene encodes CDR1 SGHTA and CDR2 FQGNSA. This CDR3 has 15 residues. The CDR3 DNA reads TGTGCCAGCAGCCCTAGCGGGGACCCATACAATGAGCAGTTCTTC. It encodes CASSPSGDPYNEQFF.

The rearrangement links TRBV5-1 to TRBJ1-2, with TRBD1 matching 9 bases. Germline V gene sequence: CDR1 SGHRS, CDR2 YFSETQ. V lost 2 bases to trimming and J lost 8 bases; unmatched junction nucleotides: 10. This CDR3 is built from 15 residues. The CDR3 protein is CASSLRTGETRGYTF. In DNA, the CDR3 is TGCGCCAGCAGCTTACGGACAGGGGAGACTCGGGGCTACACCTTC.

The chain carries TRBV4-3 and TRBJ1-2; TRBD1 matches 9 bases. Germline CDR1 and CDR2: LGHNA and YSLEER. The CDR3 loop spans 16 amino acids. The V segment lost 4 bases and the J segment 1 base; nucleotides outside the gene matches: 7. The CDR3 region has the DNA TGCGCCAGCAGCCCTAGAAGGGACAGGGTTAACTATGGCTACACCTTC. It codes for CASSPRRDRVNYGYTF.

This clonotype has ten or more counts. J is TRBJ2-1 and V is TRBV29-1; D uncertain. The CDR3 extends over 14 amino acids. Germline assignment: CDR1 SQVTM and CDR2 ANQGSEA. Trimming took off 3 bases at V and 7 bases at J, with 16 bases between the two ends. The CDR3: CSVEGSAYLNEQFF. In DNA, the CDR3 is TGCAGCGTTGAGGGGTCGGCGTATCTGAATGAGCAGTTCTTC.

This clonotype was seen a few times. The chain links TRBV12-3 or TRBV12-4 to TRBJ2-5; 9 bases align to TRBD2. Unmatched junction bases numbered 5, after V lost 1 base and J lost 5 bases. The CDR3 sequence is 15 residues long. CDR3 nucleotides: TGTGCCAGCAGTTTAGGCGGGGGGGCCGCCGAGACCCAGTACTTC. As protein: CASSLGGGAAETQYF.

The chain has TRBV27 and TRBJ2-1; TRBD2 is a possible D gene (6 bases). Germline V lookup: CDR1 MNHEY, CDR2 SMNVEV (reference sequence). CDR3 length equals 12 residues. V was trimmed by 5 bases and J by 9 bases, leaving 11 bases between them. CDR3 loop: CASSPPGLEQFF. The CDR3 nucleotides read TGTGCCAGCAGTCCTCCGGGACTTGAGCAGTTCTTC.